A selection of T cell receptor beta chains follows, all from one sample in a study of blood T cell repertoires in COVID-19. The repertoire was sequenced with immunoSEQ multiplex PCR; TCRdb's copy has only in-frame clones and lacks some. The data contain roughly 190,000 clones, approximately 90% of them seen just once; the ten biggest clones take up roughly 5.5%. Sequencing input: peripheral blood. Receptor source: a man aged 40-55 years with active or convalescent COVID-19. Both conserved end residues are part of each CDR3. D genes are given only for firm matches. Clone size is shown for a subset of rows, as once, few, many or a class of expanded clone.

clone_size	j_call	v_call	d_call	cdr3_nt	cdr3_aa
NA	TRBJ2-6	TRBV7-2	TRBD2	TGTGCCAGCAGCTTAGCGGGGGGGACTGGGGCCAACGTCCTGACTTTC	CASSLAGGTGANVLTF
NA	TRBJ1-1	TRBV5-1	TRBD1	TGCGCCAGCAGCCTAGATGGGACAGGGGCCGGGAAAGCTTTCTTT	CASSLDGTGAGKAFF
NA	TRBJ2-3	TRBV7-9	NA	TGTGCCAGCAGCTCTGATACTAGCACAGATACGCAGTATTTT	CASSSDTSTDTQYF
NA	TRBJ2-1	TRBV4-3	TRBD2	TGCGCCAGCAGCCAAGATTTGGCGGGGGGGCCCCTCGAGCAGTTCTTC	CASSQDLAGGPLEQFF
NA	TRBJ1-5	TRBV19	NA	TGTGCCAGTCGGGCCCCCGGGAGAGAGGGCAATCAGCCCCAGCATTTT	CASRAPGREGNQPQHF
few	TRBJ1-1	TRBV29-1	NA	TGCAGCGTTGAAGTCGGGGGAAACACTGAAGCTTTCTTT	CSVEVGGNTEAFF
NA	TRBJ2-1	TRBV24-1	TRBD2	TGTGCCACCAGTGGACTAGCGGGCAGCTCCTACAATGAGCAGTTCTTC	CATSGLAGSSYNEQFF
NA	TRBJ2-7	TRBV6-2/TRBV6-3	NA	TGTGCCAGCAGTTATGAGCGCTTGGCACGGACCTACGAGCAGTACTTC	CASSYERLARTYEQYF
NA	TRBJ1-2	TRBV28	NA	TGTGCCAGCAGTTTTGCTGGGACATCCACTAACTATGGCTACACCTTC	CASSFAGTSTNYGYTF
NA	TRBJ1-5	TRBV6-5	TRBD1	TGTGCCAGTGAATATGGACAGGGCTTTCGTCAGCCCCAGCATTTT	CASEYGQGFRQPQHF
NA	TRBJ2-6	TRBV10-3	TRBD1	TGTGCCAGCCAACAGGGGGGAATCTCTGGGGCCAACGTCCTGACTTTC	CASQQGGISGANVLTF
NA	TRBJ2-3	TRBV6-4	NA	TGTGCCAGCAGTACAGGGTTTGGCACAGATACGCAGTATTTT	CASSTGFGTDTQYF
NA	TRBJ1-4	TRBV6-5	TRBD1	TGTGCCAGCAGCCTTGGGACAGTTAAGGAAAAACTGTTTTTT	CASSLGTVKEKLFF
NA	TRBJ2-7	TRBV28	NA	TGTGCCAGCAGTCCCCCCCAGGTGCTGCACTCCTACGAGCAGTACTTC	CASSPPQVLHSYEQYF
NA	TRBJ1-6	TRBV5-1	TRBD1	TGCGCCAGCAGCTTGGTGACAGGGGCAGCACCCCTCCACTTT	CASSLVTGAAPLHF
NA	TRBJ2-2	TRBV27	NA	TGTGCCAGCAGTTTATCCGTCTTTGGACAGAGGACCGGGGAGCTGTTTTTT	CASSLSVFGQRTGELFF
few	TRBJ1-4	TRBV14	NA	TGTGCCAGCAGCCAAGTTTTTGGCATGGCTGAAAAACTGTTTTTT	CASSQVFGMAEKLFF
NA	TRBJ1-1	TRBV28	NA	TGTGCCAGCAGTTCCATAACGGGGTATATGAACACTGAAGCTTTCTTT	CASSSITGYMNTEAFF
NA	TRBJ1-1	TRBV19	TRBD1	TGTGCCAGTAGCGATCCGAACAGGGGGGATACTGAAGCTTTCTTT	CASSDPNRGDTEAFF
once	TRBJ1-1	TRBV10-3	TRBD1	TGTGCCATCAGTGAGTGGACAGGGAGGCGAGAAGCTTTCTTT	CAISEWTGRREAFF
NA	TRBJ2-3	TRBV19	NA	TGTGCCAGTAGTATAGATGGTAGCCCAGATACGCAGTATTTT	CASSIDGSPDTQYF
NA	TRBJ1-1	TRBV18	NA	TGTGCCAGCTCCCAAAACACTGAAGCTTTCTTT	CASSQNTEAFF
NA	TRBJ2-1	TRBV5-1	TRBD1	TGCGCCAGCAGCGGCGGCCTCGGACAGGCAGACAATGAGCAGTTCTTC	CASSGGLGQADNEQFF
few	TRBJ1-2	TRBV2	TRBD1	TGTGCCAGCAGTGAAAGACAGGGGGCGGCTGGCTACACCTTC	CASSERQGAAGYTF
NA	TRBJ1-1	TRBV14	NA	TGTGCCAGCAGTGGAGGAGGGCTGGGCACTGAAGCTTTCTTT	CASSGGGLGTEAFF
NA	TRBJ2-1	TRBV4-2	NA	TGTGCCAGCAGCCCCCGAGGAGGAGCGGTGACCTACAATGAGCAGTTCTTC	CASSPRGGAVTYNEQFF
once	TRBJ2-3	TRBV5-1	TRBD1	TGCGCCAGCAGCTCTCGACAGGGGGGTGGCACAGATACGCAGTATTTT	CASSSRQGGGTDTQYF
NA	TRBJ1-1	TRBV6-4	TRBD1	TGTGCCAGCAGTGCATTGGGACAGGGAGACACTGAAGCTTTCTTT	CASSALGQGDTEAFF
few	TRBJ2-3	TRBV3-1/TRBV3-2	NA	TGTGCCAGCAGCCAAGATTTCGGCACAGATACGCAGTATTTT	CASSQDFGTDTQYF
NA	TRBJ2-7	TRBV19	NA	TGTGCCAGTAGTATGGGCGACTACGAGCAGTACTTC	CASSMGDYEQYF
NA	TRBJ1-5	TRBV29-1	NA	TGCAGCGTTGGACTAGGGAATCAGCCCCAGCATTTT	CSVGLGNQPQHF
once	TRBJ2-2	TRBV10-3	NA	TGTGCCATCAGTGCGGACACCGGGGGGCTGTTTTTT	CAISADTGGLFF
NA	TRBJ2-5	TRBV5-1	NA	TGCGCCAGCAGCTTTGAAAGCCGTACGGAGACCCAGTACTTC	CASSFESRTETQYF
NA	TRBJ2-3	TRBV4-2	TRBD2	TGTGCCAGCAGCCCCTCTAGCGGGAGGGCCGGCGGCACAGATACGCAGTATTTT	CASSPSSGRAGGTDTQYF
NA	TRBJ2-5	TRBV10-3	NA	TGTGCCATCAGTGAGTCCGCGGTAGCGGAGCTTAAAAAACAAGAGACCCAGTACTTC	CAISESAVAELKKQETQYF
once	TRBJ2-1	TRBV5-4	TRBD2	TGTGCCAGCAGCACAACTAGCGGGGGGGACCTTGAGCAGTTCTTC	CASSTTSGGDLEQFF
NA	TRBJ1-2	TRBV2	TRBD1	TGTGCCAGCAGTGGTCGGGACAGGGGAGGCTACACCTTC	CASSGRDRGGYTF
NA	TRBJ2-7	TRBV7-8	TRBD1	TGTGCCAGCAGCGCGACGGGACAGGGTCTCTACGAGCAGTACTTC	CASSATGQGLYEQYF
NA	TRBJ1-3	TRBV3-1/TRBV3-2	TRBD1	TGTGCCAGCACCCCCCGGGACAGGGCTGGAAACACCATATATTTT	CASTPRDRAGNTIYF
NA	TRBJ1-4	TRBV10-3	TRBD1	TGTGCCATCAGTGAGGGCCAGGGGGGTGAAAAACTGTTTTTT	CAISEGQGGEKLFF
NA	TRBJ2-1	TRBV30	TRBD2	TGTGCCTGGAGTGAGTCTAGCGGGAGATCCTACAATGAGCAGTTCTTC	CAWSESSGRSYNEQFF
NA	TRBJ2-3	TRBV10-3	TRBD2	TGTGCCATCGACCAGCGGGAGGGAAGCACAGATACGCAGTATTTT	CAIDQREGSTDTQYF
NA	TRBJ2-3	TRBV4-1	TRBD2	TGCGCCAGCAGCCAAGTACTTAGCGGGAGGGTCGCAGATACGCAGTATTTT	CASSQVLSGRVADTQYF
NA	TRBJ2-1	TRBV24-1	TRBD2	TGTGCCACCAGTGACCCCAGCGGGAGCTCCTACAATGAGCAGTTCTTC	CATSDPSGSSYNEQFF
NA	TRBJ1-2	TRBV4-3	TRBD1	TGCGCCAGCAGCCAAGATCAGACAGGGAGCTACACCTTC	CASSQDQTGSYTF
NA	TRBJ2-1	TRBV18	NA	TGTGCCAGCTCACCCCCCACAGGGTACAATGAGCAGTTCTTC	CASSPPTGYNEQFF
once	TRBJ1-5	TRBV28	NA	TGTGCCAGCAGTTTTACTTTTAGCAATCAGCCCCAGCATTTT	CASSFTFSNQPQHF
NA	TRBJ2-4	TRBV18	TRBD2	TGTGCCAGCAAGCGGGAGTTAGACATTCAGTACTTC	CASKRELDIQYF